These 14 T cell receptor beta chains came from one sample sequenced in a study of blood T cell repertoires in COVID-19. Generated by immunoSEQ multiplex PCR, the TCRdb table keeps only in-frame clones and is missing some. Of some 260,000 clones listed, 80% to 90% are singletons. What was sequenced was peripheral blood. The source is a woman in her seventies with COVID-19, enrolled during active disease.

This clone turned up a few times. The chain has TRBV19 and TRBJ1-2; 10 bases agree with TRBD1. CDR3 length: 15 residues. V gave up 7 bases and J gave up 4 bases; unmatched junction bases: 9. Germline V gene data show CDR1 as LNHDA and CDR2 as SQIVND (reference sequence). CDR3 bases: TGTGCCAGTAACCCGACAGGGGGCTTTAGCTATGGCTACACCTTC. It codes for CASNPTGGFSYGYTF.

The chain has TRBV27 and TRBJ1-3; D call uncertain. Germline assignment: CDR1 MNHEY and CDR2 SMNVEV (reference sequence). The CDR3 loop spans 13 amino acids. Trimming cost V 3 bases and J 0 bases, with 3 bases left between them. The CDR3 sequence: CASSFSSGNTIYF. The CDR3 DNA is TGTGCCAGCAGTTTCAGCTCTGGAAACACCATATATTTT.

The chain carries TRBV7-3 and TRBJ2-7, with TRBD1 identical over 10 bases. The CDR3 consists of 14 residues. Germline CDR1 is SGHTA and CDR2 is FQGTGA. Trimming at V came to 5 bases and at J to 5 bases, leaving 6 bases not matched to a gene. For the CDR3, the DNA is TGTGCCAGCAGCCCTGGACAGGGGGTAAACGAGCAGTACTTC. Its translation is CASSPGQGVNEQYF. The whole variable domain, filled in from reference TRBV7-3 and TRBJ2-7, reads GAGVSQTPSNKVTEKGKYVELRCDPISGHTALYWYRQSLGQGPEFLIYFQGTGAADDSGLPNDRFFAVRPEGSVSTLKIQRTERGDSAVYLCASSPGQGVNEQYFGPGTRLTVT.

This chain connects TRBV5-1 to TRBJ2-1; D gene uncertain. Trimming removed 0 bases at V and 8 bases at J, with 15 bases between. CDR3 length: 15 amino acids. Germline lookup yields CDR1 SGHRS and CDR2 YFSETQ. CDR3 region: CASSLAPTVPDEQFF. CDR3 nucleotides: TGCGCCAGCAGCTTGGCCCCAACGGTTCCGGATGAGCAGTTCTTC.

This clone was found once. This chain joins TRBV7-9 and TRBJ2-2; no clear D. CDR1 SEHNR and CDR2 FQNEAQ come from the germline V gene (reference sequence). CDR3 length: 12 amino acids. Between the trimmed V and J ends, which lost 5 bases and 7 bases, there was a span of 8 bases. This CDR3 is CASSPEIGELFF. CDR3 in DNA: TGTGCCAGCAGCCCCGAGATCGGGGAGCTGTTTTTT.

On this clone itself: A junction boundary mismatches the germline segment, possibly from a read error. The CDR3 region is CASSVGGTEYVQYF. The CDR3 nucleotides read TGTGCCAGCAGCGTAGGGGGGACAGAGTACGTGCAGTACTTC. The gene calls are TRBV9 and TRBJ2-7, with TRBD1 matching over 7 bases. This CDR3 has 14 amino acids. Germline V CDR1 and CDR2: SGDLS, YYNGEE.

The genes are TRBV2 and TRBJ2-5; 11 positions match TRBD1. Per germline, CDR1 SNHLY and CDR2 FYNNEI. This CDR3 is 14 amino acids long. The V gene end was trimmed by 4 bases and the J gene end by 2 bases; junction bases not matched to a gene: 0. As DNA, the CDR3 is TGTGCCAGCAGTGGGGACAGGGGGCAAGAGACCCAGTACTTC. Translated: CASSGDRGQETQYF.

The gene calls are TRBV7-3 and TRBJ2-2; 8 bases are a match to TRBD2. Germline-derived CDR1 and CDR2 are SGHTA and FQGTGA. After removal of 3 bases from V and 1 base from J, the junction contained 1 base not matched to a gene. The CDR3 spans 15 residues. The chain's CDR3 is CASSLAGGNTGELFF. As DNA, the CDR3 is TGTGCCAGCAGCTTGGCGGGAGGGAACACCGGGGAGCTGTTTTTT.

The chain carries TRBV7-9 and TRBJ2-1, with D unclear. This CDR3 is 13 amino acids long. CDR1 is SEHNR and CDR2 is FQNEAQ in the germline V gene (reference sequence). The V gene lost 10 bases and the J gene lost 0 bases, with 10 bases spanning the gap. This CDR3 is CAIPNSSYNEQFF. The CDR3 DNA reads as TGTGCCATTCCGAACAGCTCCTACAATGAGCAGTTCTTC.

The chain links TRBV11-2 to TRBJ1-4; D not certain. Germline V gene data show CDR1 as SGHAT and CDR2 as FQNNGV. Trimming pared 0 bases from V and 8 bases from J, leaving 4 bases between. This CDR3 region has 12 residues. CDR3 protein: CASSLDIEKLFF. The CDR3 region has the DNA TGTGCCAGCAGCTTAGATATCGAAAAACTGTTTTTT.

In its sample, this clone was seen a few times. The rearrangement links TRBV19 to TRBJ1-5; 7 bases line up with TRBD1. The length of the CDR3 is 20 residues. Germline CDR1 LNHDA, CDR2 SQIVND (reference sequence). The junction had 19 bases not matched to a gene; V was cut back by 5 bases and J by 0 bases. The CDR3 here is CASSRRGRGPVLYSNQPQHF. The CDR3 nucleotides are TGTGCCAGTAGTCGCCGGGGTAGGGGGCCAGTTCTATATAGCAATCAGCCCCAGCATTTT.

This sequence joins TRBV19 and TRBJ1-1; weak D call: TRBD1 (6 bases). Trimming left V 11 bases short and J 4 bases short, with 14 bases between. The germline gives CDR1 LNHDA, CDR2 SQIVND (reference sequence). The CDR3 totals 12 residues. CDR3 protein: CASYDRSTEAFF. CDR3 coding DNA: TGTGCCTCCTACGACAGGAGCACTGAAGCTTTCTTT. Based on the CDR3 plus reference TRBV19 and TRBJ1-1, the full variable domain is DGGITQSPKYLFRKEGQNVTLSCEQNLNHDAMYWYRQDPGQGLRLIYYSQIVNDFQKGDIAEGYSVSREKKESFPLTVTSAQKNPTAFYLCASYDRSTEAFFGQGTRLTVV.

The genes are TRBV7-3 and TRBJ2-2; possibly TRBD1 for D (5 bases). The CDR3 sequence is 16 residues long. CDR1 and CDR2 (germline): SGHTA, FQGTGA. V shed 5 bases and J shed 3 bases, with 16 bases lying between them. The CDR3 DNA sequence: TGTGCCAGCAGCCCAACCCTGGGGCTGGACACCGGGGAGCTGTTTTTT. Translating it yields CASSPTLGLDTGELFF.

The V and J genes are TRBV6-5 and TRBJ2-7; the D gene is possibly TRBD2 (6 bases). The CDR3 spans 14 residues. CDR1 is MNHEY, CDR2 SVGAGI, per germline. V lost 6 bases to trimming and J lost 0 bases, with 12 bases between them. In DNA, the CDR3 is TGTGCCAGCAGAAGTAGCGGCCTCTCCTACGAGCAGTACTTC. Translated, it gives CASRSSGLSYEQYF.